These 8 T cell receptor beta chains were sequenced from one sample in a study of CD4 T cells in relation to SARS-CoV-2 and coronaviruses. Data came from immunoSEQ multiplex PCR; TCRdb stores just in-frame clones and leaves some out. The sample holds tens of thousands of clones, 92% seen once. Sample: naive CD4+ T cells from PBMCs. The subset: naive CD4+ T cells isolated by negative enrichment. These receptors came from an adult with COVID-19.

The chain is built from TRBV10-3 and TRBJ2-1, with D unclear. Trimming stripped 8 bases from V and 9 bases from J, with 8 bases between. Germline V gene sequence: CDR1 ENHRY, CDR2 SYGVKD. This CDR3 region has 10 residues. CDR3 region: CAIGTAEQFF. The CDR3 DNA reads as TGTGCCATCGGAACAGCTGAGCAGTTCTTC.

The genes are TRBV5-6 and TRBJ1-4, with D tentatively TRBD1 (5 bases). Trimming removed 4 bases at V and 7 bases at J, with 20 bases between. The CDR3 runs to 16 residues. Germline V CDR1 and CDR2: SGHDT, YYEEEE. The CDR3 DNA reads TGTGCCAGCAGCCCGCAAACGGGGCTACGAGGTGAAAAACTGTTTTTT. Its translation is CASSPQTGLRGEKLFF.

This chain connects TRBV4-3 to TRBJ2-3; tentative D call: TRBD2 (5 bases). V dropped 0 bases and J dropped 0 bases, with 7 bases sitting between them. The CDR3 runs to 15 residues. Germline CDR1 and CDR2: LGHNA and YSLEER. The CDR3 protein is CASSQDRGSTDTQYF. CDR3 sequence (DNA): TGCGCCAGCAGCCAAGATCGGGGAAGCACAGATACGCAGTATTTT.

The chain joins TRBV19 to TRBJ2-3; 7 bases are a match to TRBD1. Germline CDR1 LNHDA, CDR2 SQIVND (reference sequence). V was pared by 1 base and J by 6 bases, with 4 bases of the junction left unmatched. This CDR3 spans 14 amino acids. The CDR3 here is CASSIGTTGDTQYF. In DNA form, the CDR3 reads TGTGCCAGTAGTATAGGCACGACAGGGGATACGCAGTATTTT.

The chain combines TRBV6-6 with TRBJ2-3; maybe TRBD1 (6 bases). V lost 7 bases and J 2 bases, leaving 16 bases between the germline ends. CDR3 size: 15 residues. The germline CDR1 and CDR2 sequences are MNHNY and SVGAGI (reference sequence). Here the CDR3 DNA reads TGTGCCAGCACGGTCGACAGGCGGTCCACAGATACGCAGTATTTT. Protein product: CASTVDRRSTDTQYF.

The rearrangement links TRBV3-1 (or the pseudogene TRBV3-2) to TRBJ2-5; D uncertain. Germline lookup yields CDR1 LGHDT and CDR2 YNNKEL (reference sequence). The CDR3 contains 14 residues. Between the trimmed V and J ends, which lost 1 base and 0 bases, there was a span of 6 bases. The CDR3 DNA follows: TGTGCCAGCAGCCAAGTTACGTACCAAGAGACCCAGTACTTC. As protein: CASSQVTYQETQYF.

This chain connects TRBV5-1 to TRBJ2-3; 10 positions match TRBD1. The CDR3 has 14 amino acids. V was clipped by 5 bases and J by 4 bases; unmatched bases: 4. The germline gives CDR1 SGHRS, CDR2 YFSETQ. This CDR3 is CASRAGTGADTQYF. The CDR3 nucleotides read TGCGCCAGCAGGGCCGGGACAGGGGCAGATACGCAGTATTTT.

The chain combines TRBV3-1 (or the pseudogene TRBV3-2) with TRBJ2-2; 13 positions agree with TRBD2. The V gene's germline CDR1 is LGHDT and CDR2 YNNKEL (reference sequence). The CDR3 has 15 residues. V lost 6 bases, J lost 7 bases, and 5 bases stayed unmatched. The CDR3 spells CASRLAGGPGGELFF. The CDR3 nucleotides are TGTGCCAGCAGACTAGCGGGAGGGCCTGGCGGGGAGCTGTTTTTT.